This T cell receptor beta chain was observed in a study of CD8 T cells in Susac syndrome. Reverse transcription of about 0.5 to 1 ug RNA used random hexamers. Amplification of TCR beta CDR3 by immunoSEQ multiplex PCR spanned 54 Vbeta and 13 Jbeta. TCRdb reanalysed the immunoSEQ multiplex PCR reads using MiXCR and keeps one entry per CDR3 protein. The sample has 130,000 to 150,000 distinct CDR3 sequences, nearly 95% seen once; the top ten hold approximately 0.27%. TCR beta from blood CD8+ and CD4+ T cells was sequenced. Controls were age- and sex-matched healthy donors. CD8+ and CD4+ T cells were negatively isolated; TEMRA cells were FACS-enriched. The V and J ends lost 4 bases and 0 bases respectively, with 13 bases between them. This CDR3 spans 16 amino acids. Germline CDR1 and CDR2: SEHNR and FQNEAQ (reference sequence). This clonotype showed up just once.

The sequence was collected from a human donor in good health. The V gene is TRBV7-9, the J gene TRBJ2-1; TRBD2 might be the D (6 bases). Material for sequencing was CD8+ T cells from PBMCs. The CDR3 DNA reads TGTGCCAGCAGCTGGTCGGCGGGAACCTCCTACAATGAGCAGTTCTTC. The encoded protein is CASSWSAGTSYNEQFF.